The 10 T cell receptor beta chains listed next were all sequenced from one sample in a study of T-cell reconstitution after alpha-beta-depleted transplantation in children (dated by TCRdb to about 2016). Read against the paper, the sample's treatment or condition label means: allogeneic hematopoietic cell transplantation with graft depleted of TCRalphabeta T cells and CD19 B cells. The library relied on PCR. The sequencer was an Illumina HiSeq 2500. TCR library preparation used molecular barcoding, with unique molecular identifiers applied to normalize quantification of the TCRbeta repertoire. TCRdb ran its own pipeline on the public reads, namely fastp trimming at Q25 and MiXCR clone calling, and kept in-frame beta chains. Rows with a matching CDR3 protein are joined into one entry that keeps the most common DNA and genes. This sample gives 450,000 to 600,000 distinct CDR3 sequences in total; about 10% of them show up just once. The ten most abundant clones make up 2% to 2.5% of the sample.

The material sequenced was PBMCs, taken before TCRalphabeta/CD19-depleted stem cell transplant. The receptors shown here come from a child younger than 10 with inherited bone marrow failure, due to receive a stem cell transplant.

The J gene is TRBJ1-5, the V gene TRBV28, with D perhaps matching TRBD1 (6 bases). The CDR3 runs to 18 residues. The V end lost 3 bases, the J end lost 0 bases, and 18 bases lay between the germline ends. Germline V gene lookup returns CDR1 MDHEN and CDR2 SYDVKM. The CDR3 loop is CASSLLGTSFYSNQPQHF. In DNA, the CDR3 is TGTGCCAGCAGTTTGTTGGGGACATCGTTTTATAGCAATCAGCCCCAGCATTTT.

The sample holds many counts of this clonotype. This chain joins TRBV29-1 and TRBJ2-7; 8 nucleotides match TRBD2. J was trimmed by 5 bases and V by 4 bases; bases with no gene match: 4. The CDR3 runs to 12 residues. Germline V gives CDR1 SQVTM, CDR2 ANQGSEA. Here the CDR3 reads CSVVRSGNEQYF. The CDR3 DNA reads TGCAGCGTTGTTCGTAGCGGGAACGAGCAGTACTTC.

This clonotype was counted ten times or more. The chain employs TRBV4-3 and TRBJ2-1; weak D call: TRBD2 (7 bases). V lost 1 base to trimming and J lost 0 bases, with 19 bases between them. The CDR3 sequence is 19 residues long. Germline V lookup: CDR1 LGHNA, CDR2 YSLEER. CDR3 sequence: CASSQGGRGRTSSYNEQFF. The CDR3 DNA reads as TGCGCCAGCAGCCAAGGGGGGCGGGGGCGGACGAGCTCCTACAATGAGCAGTTCTTC.

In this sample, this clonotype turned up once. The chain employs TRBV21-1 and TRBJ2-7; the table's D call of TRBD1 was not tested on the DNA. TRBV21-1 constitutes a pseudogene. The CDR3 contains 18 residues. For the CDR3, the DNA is TGTCCTTTCAGCAAAGAGGGGGCAGACGGGAGAAGGGGCTACGAGCAGTACTTC. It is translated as CPFSKEGADGRRGYEQYF.

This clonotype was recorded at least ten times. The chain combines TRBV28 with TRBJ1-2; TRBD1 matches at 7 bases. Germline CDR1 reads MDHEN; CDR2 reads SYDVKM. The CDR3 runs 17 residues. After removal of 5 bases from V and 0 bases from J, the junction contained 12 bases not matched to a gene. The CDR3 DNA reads TGTGCCAGCAGTCCTCTCACACCCGGGACAGCTAACTATGGCTACACCTTC. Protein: CASSPLTPGTANYGYTF.

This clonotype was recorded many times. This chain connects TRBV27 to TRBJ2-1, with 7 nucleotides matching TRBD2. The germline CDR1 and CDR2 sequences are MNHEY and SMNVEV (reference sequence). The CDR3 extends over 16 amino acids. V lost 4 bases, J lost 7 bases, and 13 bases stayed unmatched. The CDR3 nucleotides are TGTGCCAGCAGTTACGCCCCCAGCGGGGCCAGGAATGAGCAGTTCTTC. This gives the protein CASSYAPSGARNEQFF.

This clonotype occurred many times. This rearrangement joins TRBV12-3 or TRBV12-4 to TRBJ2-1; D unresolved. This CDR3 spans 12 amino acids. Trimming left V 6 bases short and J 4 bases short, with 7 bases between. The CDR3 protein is CASSRRYNEQFF. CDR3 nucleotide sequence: TGTGCCAGCAGCCGAAGGTACAATGAGCAGTTCTTC.

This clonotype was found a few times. CDR3 sequence (DNA): TGTGCCAGCAGTTTTCAGTCCCCAAGCTCCTACAATGAGCAGTTCTTC. Protein sequence: CASSFQSPSSYNEQFF. The V and J genes are TRBV27 and TRBJ2-1, with D unclear. The germline V gene has CDR1 MNHEY and CDR2 SMNVEV (reference sequence). V was pared by 3 bases and J by 0 bases, with 12 bases between. CDR3 length: 16 amino acids.

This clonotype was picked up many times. The CDR3 region is CSALEGSNEQFF. The CDR3 region has the DNA TGCAGTGCTCTCGAGGGATCCAATGAGCAGTTCTTC. This sequence joins TRBV20-1 and TRBJ2-1; possible D gene TRBD2, 5 bases. Germline lookup yields CDR1 DFQATT and CDR2 SNEGSKA (reference sequence). CDR3 length: 12 residues. Trimming stripped 5 bases from V and 6 bases from J, with 11 bases between.

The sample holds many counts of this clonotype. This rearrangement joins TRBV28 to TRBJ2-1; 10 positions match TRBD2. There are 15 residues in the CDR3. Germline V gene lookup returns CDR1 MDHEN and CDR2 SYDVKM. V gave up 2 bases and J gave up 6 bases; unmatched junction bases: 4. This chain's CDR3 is CASSLVVAGGNEQFF. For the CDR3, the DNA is TGTGCCAGCAGTTTAGTAGTAGCGGGAGGCAATGAGCAGTTCTTC. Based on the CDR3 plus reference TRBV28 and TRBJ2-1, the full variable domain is DVKVTQSSRYLVKRTGEKVFLECVQDMDHENMFWYRQDPGLGLRLIYFSYDVKMKEKGDIPEGYSVSREKKERFSLILESASTNQTSMYLCASSLVVAGGNEQFFGPGTRLTVL.